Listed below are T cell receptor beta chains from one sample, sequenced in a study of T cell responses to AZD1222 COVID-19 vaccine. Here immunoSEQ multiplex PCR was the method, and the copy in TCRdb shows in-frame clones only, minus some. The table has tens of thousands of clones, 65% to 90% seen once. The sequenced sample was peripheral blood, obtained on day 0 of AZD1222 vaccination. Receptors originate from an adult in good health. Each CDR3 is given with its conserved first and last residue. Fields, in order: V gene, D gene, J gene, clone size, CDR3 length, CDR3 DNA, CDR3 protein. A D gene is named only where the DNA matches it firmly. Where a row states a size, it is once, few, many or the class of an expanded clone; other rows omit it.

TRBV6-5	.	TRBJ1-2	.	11	TGTGCCAGCAGCGACACGTATGGCTACACCTTC	CASSDTYGYTF
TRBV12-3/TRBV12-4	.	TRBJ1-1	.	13	TGTGCCAGCCGTCGAGAGGGGGGTACTGAAGCTTTCTTT	CASRREGGTEAFF
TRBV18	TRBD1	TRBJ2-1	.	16	TGTGCCAGCTCACACACACAAGGACAGGGATCGGGTGAGCAGTTCTTC	CASSHTQGQGSGEQFF
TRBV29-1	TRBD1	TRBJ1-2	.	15	TGCAGCGTTGATGGACAGGGGGCCTCTAGCTATGGCTACACCTTC	CSVDGQGASSYGYTF
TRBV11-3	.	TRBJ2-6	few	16	TGTGCCAGCAGCTTAGGCGGTCTAGCGGGGGCCAACGTCCTGACTTTC	CASSLGGLAGANVLTF
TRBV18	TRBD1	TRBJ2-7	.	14	TGTGCCAGCTCCCCGGACAGGGTTGATTCCGAGCAGTACTTC	CASSPDRVDSEQYF
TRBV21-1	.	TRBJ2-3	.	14	TGTGCCAGCAGCCTCCGACTAAGCACAGATACGCAGTATTTT	CASSLRLSTDTQYF
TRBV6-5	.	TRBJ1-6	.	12	TGTGCCAGCAGTTCCAGGTCTTCACCCCTCCACTTT	CASSSRSSPLHF
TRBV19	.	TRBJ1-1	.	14	TGTGCCAGTAGCTTTAACACGAAGAACACTGAAGCTTTCTTT	CASSFNTKNTEAFF
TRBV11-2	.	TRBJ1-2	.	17	TGTGCCAGCAGCTCCCTACGACAGGCGGGTACTAACTATGGCTACACCTTC	CASSSLRQAGTNYGYTF
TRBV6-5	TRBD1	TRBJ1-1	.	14	TGTGCCAGCAGTCCTACTTCGACAGGGGCTGAAGCTTTCTTT	CASSPTSTGAEAFF
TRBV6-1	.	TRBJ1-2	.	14	TGTGCCAGCAGTGAAACGGACAGCCTCTATGGCTACACCTTC	CASSETDSLYGYTF
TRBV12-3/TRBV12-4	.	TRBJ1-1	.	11	TGTGCCAGCAGACAGAACACTGAAGCTTTCTTT	CASRQNTEAFF
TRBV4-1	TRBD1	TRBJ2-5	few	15	TGCGCCAGCAGCCCCGGGACAGGGTCCAGAGAGACCCAGTACTTC	CASSPGTGSRETQYF
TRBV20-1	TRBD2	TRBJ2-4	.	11	TGCAGTGCTAGCCTAATAGCGGGGGTATACTTC	CSASLIAGVYF
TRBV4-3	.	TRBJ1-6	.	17	TGCGCCAGCAGCCTATACAGAGGAGGGACGGGTAATTCACCCCTCCACTTT	CASSLYRGGTGNSPLHF
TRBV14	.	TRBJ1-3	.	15	TGTGCCAGCAGCCAAGCAAGGGTCTCTGGAAACACCATATATTTT	CASSQARVSGNTIYF